Listed below are T cell receptor beta chains from one sample, sequenced in a study of cytomegalovirus exposure and HLA in healthy donors. Here immunoSEQ multiplex PCR was the method, and the copy in TCRdb shows in-frame clones only, minus some. Of about 190,000 clones in the sample, roughly 68% were seen once. The material sequenced was PBMCs. Every receptor here comes from a woman aged 30 to 39 in good health and CMV-seronegative. CDR3s include the opening cysteine and the closing phenylalanine or tryptophan. A D gene is named only where the DNA matches it firmly. Expanded clones are given a class, and other clones once, few, many or no size at all.

d_call: .
cdr3_length: 15
clone_size: .
j_call: TRBJ2-3
v_call: TRBV5-1
cdr3_nt: TGCGCCAGCACCAAGACTAGAGGAGAACGAGATACGCAGTATTTT
cdr3_aa: CASTKTRGERDTQYF

d_call: .
cdr3_length: 14
clone_size: .
j_call: TRBJ1-2
v_call: TRBV27
cdr3_nt: TGTGCCAGCAGTCGGGACACATCCTTCGGTGGCTACACCTTC
cdr3_aa: CASSRDTSFGGYTF

d_call: .
cdr3_length: 17
clone_size: .
j_call: TRBJ2-3
v_call: TRBV4-1
cdr3_nt: TGCGCCAGCAGCCAAGGCCGGCGGGTCGAACGCACAGATACGCAGTATTTT
cdr3_aa: CASSQGRRVERTDTQYF

d_call: TRBD1
cdr3_length: 14
clone_size: few
j_call: TRBJ1-1
v_call: TRBV18
cdr3_nt: TGTGCCAGCTCAGACTACAGGGGGGACACTGAAGCTTTCTTT
cdr3_aa: CASSDYRGDTEAFF

d_call: TRBD1
cdr3_length: 13
clone_size: .
j_call: TRBJ2-1
v_call: TRBV9
cdr3_nt: TGTGCCAGCAGCGTAACAGGGGGCGATGAGCAGTTCTTC
cdr3_aa: CASSVTGGDEQFF

d_call: TRBD1
cdr3_length: 14
clone_size: .
j_call: TRBJ2-1
v_call: TRBV6-6
cdr3_nt: TGTGCCAGCAGACTCGGGACAGGGGGCGATGAGCAGTTCTTC
cdr3_aa: CASRLGTGGDEQFF

d_call: TRBD1
cdr3_length: 16
clone_size: .
j_call: TRBJ2-3
v_call: TRBV6-4
cdr3_nt: TGTGCCAGCAGTGACACTTCGACAGGGGACACAGATACGCAGTATTTT
cdr3_aa: CASSDTSTGDTDTQYF

d_call: .
cdr3_length: 15
clone_size: .
j_call: TRBJ2-2
v_call: TRBV4-1
cdr3_nt: TGCGCCAGCAGCCAAGACAGGGGATTTATGGGGGAGCTGTTTTTT
cdr3_aa: CASSQDRGFMGELFF

d_call: TRBD2
cdr3_length: 14
clone_size: .
j_call: TRBJ2-1
v_call: TRBV7-2
cdr3_nt: TGTGCCAGCAGCTTGGGGGGGAGCTACAATGAGCAGTTCTTC
cdr3_aa: CASSLGGSYNEQFF

d_call: TRBD2
cdr3_length: 13
clone_size: .
j_call: TRBJ2-7
v_call: TRBV29-1
cdr3_nt: TGCAGCGCTTGGACTAGCGGGGACTACGAGCAGTACTTC
cdr3_aa: CSAWTSGDYEQYF

d_call: TRBD2
cdr3_length: 17
clone_size: .
j_call: TRBJ2-2
v_call: TRBV5-8
cdr3_nt: TGTGCCAGCAGCCTAACCGGGACTAGCGGGATGGTCGGGGAGCTGTTTTTT
cdr3_aa: CASSLTGTSGMVGELFF

d_call: .
cdr3_length: 15
clone_size: few
j_call: TRBJ1-1
v_call: TRBV7-6
cdr3_nt: TGTGCCAGCAGCTTAGGAGCGCGGGCGGACACTGAAGCTTTCTTT
cdr3_aa: CASSLGARADTEAFF

d_call: .
cdr3_length: 14
clone_size: once
j_call: TRBJ1-1
v_call: TRBV7-9
cdr3_nt: TGTGCCAGCAGTCCCGGACAGCTGAACACTGAAGCTTTCTTT
cdr3_aa: CASSPGQLNTEAFF

d_call: TRBD2
cdr3_length: 15
clone_size: few
j_call: TRBJ2-7
v_call: TRBV5-5
cdr3_nt: TGTGCCAGCAGCTACTGGGCGGGAGCAACCTACGAGCAGTACTTC
cdr3_aa: CASSYWAGATYEQYF

d_call: TRBD1
cdr3_length: 16
clone_size: .
j_call: TRBJ1-2
v_call: TRBV9
cdr3_nt: TGTGCCAGCAGCGCCACGGGACAGGGGGTATTCCATGGCTACACCTTC
cdr3_aa: CASSATGQGVFHGYTF

d_call: .
cdr3_length: 17
clone_size: once
j_call: TRBJ2-2
v_call: TRBV6-1
cdr3_nt: TGTGCCAGCAGTGAATTAGTCGGAGGCAGGGGATCCGGGGAGCTGTTTTTT
cdr3_aa: CASSELVGGRGSGELFF

d_call: .
cdr3_length: 16
clone_size: .
j_call: TRBJ1-3
v_call: TRBV11-2
cdr3_nt: TGTGCCAGCAGATTCGACAGACTTATGGCTGGAAACACCATATATTTT
cdr3_aa: CASRFDRLMAGNTIYF

d_call: .
cdr3_length: 14
clone_size: few
j_call: TRBJ1-5
v_call: TRBV27
cdr3_nt: TGTGCCAGCAGTCCCAGACAGGCTGGTCAGCCCCAGCATTTT
cdr3_aa: CASSPRQAGQPQHF

d_call: TRBD2
cdr3_length: 16
clone_size: .
j_call: TRBJ2-3
v_call: TRBV4-1
cdr3_nt: TGCGCCAGCAGCCAAGGCTGGCGGGGGGCTGTAGATACGCAGTATTTT
cdr3_aa: CASSQGWRGAVDTQYF

d_call: TRBD1
cdr3_length: 15
clone_size: .
j_call: TRBJ2-7
v_call: TRBV7-3
cdr3_nt: TGTGCCAGCAGCTTAGGGACAGGGGGCTTCAACGAGCAGTACTTC
cdr3_aa: CASSLGTGGFNEQYF

d_call: TRBD1
cdr3_length: 14
clone_size: once
j_call: TRBJ2-7
v_call: TRBV2
cdr3_nt: TGTGCCAGCAGACCTGGACAGGGCTCCTACGAGCAGTACTTC
cdr3_aa: CASRPGQGSYEQYF

d_call: TRBD1
cdr3_length: 16
clone_size: .
j_call: TRBJ2-2
v_call: TRBV10-2
cdr3_nt: TGCGCCAGCCGCGGATCGCCGGGACAGGGCCCCGGGGAGCTGTTTTTT
cdr3_aa: CASRGSPGQGPGELFF

d_call: TRBD1
cdr3_length: 15
clone_size: .
j_call: TRBJ1-2
v_call: TRBV18
cdr3_nt: TGTGCCAGCTCACAGACAGGGGGCGTGGGTCATGGCTACACCTTC
cdr3_aa: CASSQTGGVGHGYTF

d_call: .
cdr3_length: 17
clone_size: .
j_call: TRBJ1-4
v_call: TRBV7-3
cdr3_nt: TGTGCCAGCAGCTTATCTCGCGTAGGGGCCCTCAATGAAAAACTGTTTTTT
cdr3_aa: CASSLSRVGALNEKLFF

d_call: .
cdr3_length: 16
clone_size: .
j_call: TRBJ1-5
v_call: TRBV11-2
cdr3_nt: TGTGCCAGCAGCTTAACGGGGGGCCGGGGCAATCAGCCCCAGCATTTT
cdr3_aa: CASSLTGGRGNQPQHF

d_call: TRBD2
cdr3_length: 14
clone_size: .
j_call: TRBJ2-1
v_call: TRBV10-2
cdr3_nt: TGCGCCACCCAGTTCCTAGCGGGGTACAATGAGCAGTTCTTC
cdr3_aa: CATQFLAGYNEQFF

d_call: TRBD2
cdr3_length: 14
clone_size: .
j_call: TRBJ2-3
v_call: TRBV7-3
cdr3_nt: TGTGCCAGCAGCTTAGCGGGGGTCACAGATACGCAGTATTTT
cdr3_aa: CASSLAGVTDTQYF

d_call: TRBD1
cdr3_length: 12
clone_size: .
j_call: TRBJ1-1
v_call: TRBV10-3
cdr3_nt: TGTGCCACCGGGACAGGGGGCAGTGAAGCTTTCTTT
cdr3_aa: CATGTGGSEAFF

d_call: .
cdr3_length: 15
clone_size: .
j_call: TRBJ1-6
v_call: TRBV5-1
cdr3_nt: TGCGCCAGCAGCTTGGGTTGGAGAAGTAATTCACCCCTCCACTTT
cdr3_aa: CASSLGWRSNSPLHF

d_call: TRBD1
cdr3_length: 16
clone_size: .
j_call: TRBJ2-7
v_call: TRBV7-3
cdr3_nt: TGTGCCAGCAGCTCCGGACAGGGGGCCGCTTCCTACGAGCAGTACTTC
cdr3_aa: CASSSGQGAASYEQYF

d_call: TRBD2
cdr3_length: 15
clone_size: few
j_call: TRBJ2-5
v_call: TRBV7-3
cdr3_nt: TGTGCCAGCAGCTCCGGCGGCGGGAGCCAAGAGACCCAGTACTTC
cdr3_aa: CASSSGGGSQETQYF

d_call: TRBD2
cdr3_length: 17
clone_size: .
j_call: TRBJ2-7
v_call: TRBV5-8
cdr3_nt: TGTGCCAGCAGCTTGGATCGAGGGACTAGCGTCTCCTACGAGCAGTACTTC
cdr3_aa: CASSLDRGTSVSYEQYF

d_call: TRBD1
cdr3_length: 15
clone_size: .
j_call: TRBJ1-1
v_call: TRBV5-1
cdr3_nt: TGCGCCAGCAGCTGGGGGACAGGGGTAGGGACTGAAGCTTTCTTT
cdr3_aa: CASSWGTGVGTEAFF

d_call: TRBD1
cdr3_length: 15
clone_size: .
j_call: TRBJ2-5
v_call: TRBV7-6
cdr3_nt: TGTGCCAGCAGCTCCGGGGGGACAGGGGTGAAGACCCAGTACTTC
cdr3_aa: CASSSGGTGVKTQYF

d_call: TRBD1
cdr3_length: 16
clone_size: .
j_call: TRBJ2-7
v_call: TRBV13
cdr3_nt: TGTGCCAGCAGCCACGGACAGGGGGCTTGGAATTACGAGCAGTACTTC
cdr3_aa: CASSHGQGAWNYEQYF

d_call: TRBD1
cdr3_length: 15
clone_size: .
j_call: TRBJ1-5
v_call: TRBV6-1
cdr3_nt: TGTGCCAGCAGTGGGCTACAGGGGGCGGGACAGCCCCAGCATTTT
cdr3_aa: CASSGLQGAGQPQHF

d_call: TRBD1
cdr3_length: 17
clone_size: .
j_call: TRBJ1-5
v_call: TRBV7-9
cdr3_nt: TGTGCCAGCAGCTCAAACAGGGGGCTTGGGGGCAATCAGCCCCAGCATTTT
cdr3_aa: CASSSNRGLGGNQPQHF

d_call: .
cdr3_length: 13
clone_size: few
j_call: TRBJ1-2
v_call: TRBV5-8
cdr3_nt: TGTGCCAGCAGCTTGCAGGGCTACTATGGCTACACCTTC
cdr3_aa: CASSLQGYYGYTF

d_call: TRBD2
cdr3_length: 16
clone_size: .
j_call: TRBJ2-3
v_call: TRBV27
cdr3_nt: TGTGCCAGCAGAGAGGGACTAGCGGCCAACACAGATACGCAGTATTTT
cdr3_aa: CASREGLAANTDTQYF

d_call: .
cdr3_length: 13
clone_size: .
j_call: TRBJ1-2
v_call: TRBV14
cdr3_nt: TGTGCCAGCAGCCCGGGATATTCAGATGGCTACACCTTC
cdr3_aa: CASSPGYSDGYTF

d_call: .
cdr3_length: 15
clone_size: .
j_call: TRBJ1-1
v_call: TRBV9
cdr3_nt: TGTGCCAGCAGCGCAAACCAACAGGCGAACACTGAAGCTTTCTTT
cdr3_aa: CASSANQQANTEAFF

d_call: TRBD2
cdr3_length: 17
clone_size: .
j_call: TRBJ2-1
v_call: TRBV4-2
cdr3_nt: TGTGCCAGCAGCCAAGAGTTGGGGACTAGCACTTACAATGAGCAGTTCTTC
cdr3_aa: CASSQELGTSTYNEQFF

d_call: TRBD1
cdr3_length: 14
clone_size: .
j_call: TRBJ2-7
v_call: TRBV18
cdr3_nt: TGTGCCAGCTCACAAGGGACAGTACCCTACGAGCAGTACTTC
cdr3_aa: CASSQGTVPYEQYF